Listed below are T cell receptor beta chains from one sample, sequenced in a study of shared clonotypes between healthy human individuals. This table comes from immunoSEQ multiplex PCR, and its TCRdb copy is limited to in-frame clones, with some not included. Of roughly 380,000 clones in the sample, roughly 96% were seen once. The specimen sequenced was memory CD8+ T cells sorted from blood. These receptors were taken from a young man in good health. The CDR3 runs from the conserved cysteine through the conserved F or W.

>15|TRBV7-8|TRBJ2-5
CASSPRARERETQYF
>11|TRBV30|TRBJ2-2
CAWGNTGELFF
>16|TRBV19|TRBJ2-2
CASSIGGRPVIGELFF
>12|TRBV2|TRBJ1-2
CATTTGRYGYTF
>15|TRBV10-1|TRBJ2-1
CASSLGEGRSHEQFF
>16|TRBV28|TRBJ2-1
CASSVKGGWIYNEQFF
>16|TRBV4-1|TRBJ2-1
CASSQPGLAGYNEQFF
>18|TRBV7-9|TRBJ2-1
CASSFDGLALSSYNEQFF
>12|TRBV5-1|TRBJ2-7
CASSQLGYEQYF
>17|TRBV18|TRBJ2-2
CASSLNSGWANTGELFF
>17|TRBV7-9|TRBJ2-1
CASTHFSLLTYYNEQFF
>12|TRBV7-9|TRBJ1-1
CASSPGTPEAFF
>13|TRBV5-6|TRBJ1-1
CASSSRQELLAFF
>13|TRBV29-1|TRBJ2-4
CSVPSGTKNIQYF
>16|TRBV6-5|TRBJ2-3
CASSYSGGWDTDTQYF
>12|TRBV19|TRBJ1-5
CASRAGNQPQHF
>14|TRBV11-3|TRBJ2-3
CASSPSRSTDTQYF
>12|TRBV2|TRBJ2-7
CASRPFIYEQYF
>14|TRBV9|TRBJ1-5
CASSVDGGNQPQHF
>14|TRBV5-4|TRBJ2-7
CASSLGTGISEQYF
>14|TRBV5-6|TRBJ1-5
CASSLGPGHQPQHF
>13|TRBV30|NA
CAWSVATGAEQYF
>15|TRBV7-8|TRBJ2-3
CASSWGLAVGRTQYF
>12|TRBV10-3|TRBJ2-5
CAISDDSETQYF
>15|TRBV14|TRBJ2-1
CASSLRPLSYNEQFF
>10|TRBV6-5|TRBJ2-2
CASTNGELFF
>11|TRBV18|TRBJ2-1
CASSPEREQFF
>12|TRBV28|TRBJ2-7
CASSPLGVEQYF
>18|TRBV5-1|TRBJ2-2
CASSLARGTSGRTGELFF
>11|TRBV6-5|TRBJ2-3
CASKGRDTQYF
>13|TRBV7-2|TRBJ2-5
CASSLVGRETQYF
>14|TRBV11-2|TRBJ2-1
CASSSTGFYNEQFF
>15|TRBV19|TRBJ2-5
CASSPAGTGPATQYF
>15|TRBV5-4|TRBJ2-1
CASSLEAGSGDEQFF
>13|TRBV25-1|TRBJ1-2
CASSVRLNVGYTF
>15|TRBV5-1|TRBJ2-5
CASSLSPIQGETQYF
>14|TRBV5-4|TRBJ2-7
CASSSAGPGYEQYF
>14|TRBV19|TRBJ2-2
CASTDRGLTGELFF
>17|TRBV10-3|TRBJ2-1
CAISESGGLAGVVEQFF
>11|TRBV20-1|TRBJ2-7
CSAIRGAGQYF
>15|TRBV7-3|TRBJ2-1
CASSRTSDSYNEQFF
>12|TRBV7-6|TRBJ2-5
CASSLDWRTQYF